The sequence of this T cell receptor beta chain was determined in a study of blood T cell repertoires in COVID-19. About the study: Nucleic acid was either cDNA or gDNA, and it came from T cells, B-cell-depleted T cells, or PBMCs.

Germline V CDR1 and CDR2: MNHEY, SMNVEV (reference sequence). This CDR3 region has 15 residues. After removal of 2 bases from V and 4 bases from J, the junction contained 5 bases not matched to a gene. Authors' methods: Amplification of reference gene primers was used by the study to estimate nucleated cell counts. Method: immunoSEQ multiplex PCR; TCRdb's copy keeps in-frame clones and lacks some. V, J and clone size are taken as reported in that table, and D and trimming were inferred from the DNA itself. The table lists around 360,000 clones, more than 75% of them singletons. Across about two dozen US areas, participants ranged in age from 18 to 89 years. Clinical histories supplied by participants themselves formed the basis of cohort assignment.

The sequencing input was PBMCs or T cells enriched from blood (not recorded which). The source is a woman in her 30s who had recovered from COVID-19. The chain uses TRBV27 and TRBJ2-1; 7 positions match TRBD1. The CDR3 spells CASSLGTDPYNEQFF. CDR3 DNA sequence: TGTGCCAGCAGTTTAGGGACAGATCCTTACAATGAGCAGTTCTTC.